This T cell receptor (beta chain) was sequenced in a study of T cell repertoires in cytomegalovirus infection. Overall study: Recently identified HLA-C-restricted and well-studied HLA-B-restricted CMV epitopes were used. Carrying CMV and the relevant HLA type showed in public TCR beta signatures. Study-level results: Summed frequency of public TCR beta families distinguished CMV carriers with the relevant HLA. HLA-C-restricted CMV clonotypes gave the most frequent clonotype in two of eight donors.

A single record per CDR3 protein comes from TCRdb applying MiXCR to the reads. In the table there are about 920,000 distinct CDR3 sequences, 31% of which are singletons. The V gene's germline CDR1 is MNHEY and CDR2 SMNVEV (reference sequence). CDR3 length: 17 amino acids. Trimming stripped 2 bases from V and 1 base from J, with 17 bases between. A remark on this clonotype: Its antigen is unknown.

The rearrangement links TRBV27 to TRBJ2-5; TRBD2 is a possible D gene (7 bases). The material sequenced was cultured CD8+ T cells from PBMCs, taken from culture after CMV antigen stimulation. This sequence was found in a human donor in good health (CMV status not recorded). Some clones in this sample may be carry-over from other donors' samples. The CDR3 DNA reads as TGTGCCAGCAGTTTAATCGGGGGGCCGTCCCCCCAAGAGACCCAGTACTTC. This codes for CASSLIGGPSPQETQYF.